This TCR beta chain was identified during a study of T cell changes during pregnancy in multiple sclerosis. The CDR3 contains 13 residues. The germline V gene has CDR1 MNHNY and CDR2 SVGAGI (reference sequence). V shed 2 bases and J shed 7 bases, with 8 bases lying between them. The data were produced by immunoSEQ multiplex PCR, yet TCRdb's version contains in-frame clones alone and is incomplete. The table records 40,000 to 60,000 clones, around 92% of them present only once. The V call is TRBV6-6, the J call TRBJ2-2; the D is unclear. Sequenced material: peripheral blood, taken after pregnancy. The source is a female donor with multiple sclerosis, enrolled in a pregnancy study. The CDR3 sequence: CASSYLFVGELFF. For the CDR3, the DNA is TGTGCCAGCAGTTACCTATTCGTCGGGGAGCTGTTTTTT.